This paragraph covers one T cell receptor (beta chain) sequence. Its antigen is not known. The data belong to a study of blood T cells in healthy people across ages. Overall study results and limits: When one million T cells were used, diversity estimates were thought to be underestimates. In long-lived donors, naive CD4+ cell counts and diversity exceeded those of aged donors.

A sample-barcoded 5' primer and a J-beta primer mix were used in a second PCR of roughly 7 to 12 cycles. TCRdb passed the 5' RACE reads through MiXCR, listing each CDR3 protein once. Of more than 1,400,000 distinct CDR3 sequences in the sample, about 40% are singletons; the top ten hold under 8%. Donor samples were obtained from healthy Caucasian individuals from Russia, aged 6 to 90. This CDR3 has 14 amino acids. Germline-derived CDR1 and CDR2 are DFQATT and SNEGSKA (reference sequence). The germline V and J ends were trimmed by 4 bases and 4 bases, with 15 bases remaining between them. Sequencing input: blood. The sequence derives from a woman aged 18-29 years in good health. This chain uses TRBV20-1 with TRBJ2-3; tentative D call: TRBD1 (6 bases). CDR3 nucleotide sequence: TGCAGTGCTAATCTTGCGAAGGGGGCAGATACGCAGTATTTT. Residues: CSANLAKGADTQYF.